A selection of T cell receptor beta chains follows, all from one sample in a study of T cell responses to AZD1222 COVID-19 vaccine. The repertoire was sequenced with immunoSEQ multiplex PCR; TCRdb's copy has only in-frame clones and lacks some. The sample has more than 110,000 clones, less than 95% seen once. Sample: peripheral blood, taken on day 0 of AZD1222 vaccination. These receptors were taken from an adult in good health. The CDR3 runs from the conserved cysteine through the conserved F or W. Fields, in order: J gene, V gene, CDR3 protein.

J gene: TRBJ2-1
V gene: TRBV4-3
CDR3 protein: CASSQDWGARAGNEQFF

J gene: TRBJ2-3
V gene: TRBV11-1
CDR3 protein: CASSLEVAGGTNTQYF

J gene: TRBJ2-1
V gene: TRBV4-2
CDR3 protein: CASSQDPGTPNEQFF

J gene: TRBJ2-5
V gene: TRBV11-2
CDR3 protein: CASSYQPTQETQYF

J gene: TRBJ2-1
V gene: TRBV27
CDR3 protein: CASSLDSRSYNEQFF

J gene: TRBJ2-7
V gene: TRBV12-3/TRBV12-4
CDR3 protein: CASSLNGYEQYF

J gene: TRBJ1-2
V gene: TRBV5-1
CDR3 protein: CASRDNNYGYTF

J gene: TRBJ2-1
V gene: TRBV7-3
CDR3 protein: CASSLSRGQGADEQFF

J gene: TRBJ1-2
V gene: TRBV5-6
CDR3 protein: CASSPGVAGGGYTF

J gene: TRBJ1-5
V gene: TRBV3-1/TRBV3-2
CDR3 protein: CASSQDPPGLNQPQHF

J gene: TRBJ1-3
V gene: TRBV7-2
CDR3 protein: CATDNSGNTIYF

J gene: TRBJ2-7
V gene: TRBV11-3
CDR3 protein: CASSLSSSYEQYF

J gene: TRBJ1-6
V gene: TRBV14
CDR3 protein: CASSQSSGAPLHF

J gene: TRBJ2-2
V gene: TRBV4-1
CDR3 protein: CASRAPNTGELFF

J gene: TRBJ1-2
V gene: TRBV19
CDR3 protein: CASSTGQGGYTF

J gene: TRBJ2-6
V gene: TRBV3-1/TRBV3-2
CDR3 protein: CASTSGEISGANVPTF

J gene: TRBJ1-1
V gene: TRBV19
CDR3 protein: CASSIGWADTEAFF

J gene: TRBJ2-1
V gene: TRBV6-5
CDR3 protein: CASSSRDGEGYNEQFF

J gene: TRBJ1-2
V gene: TRBV5-1
CDR3 protein: CASSLEGVDGYTF

J gene: TRBJ2-1
V gene: TRBV4-3
CDR3 protein: CASSQGPYNEQFF

J gene: TRBJ2-5
V gene: TRBV18
CDR3 protein: CASSPVAGAQETQYF

J gene: TRBJ2-5
V gene: TRBV12-3/TRBV12-4
CDR3 protein: CASTMSGRETQYF

J gene: TRBJ2-5
V gene: TRBV15
CDR3 protein: CATSRWGETQYF

J gene: TRBJ1-1
V gene: TRBV10-3
CDR3 protein: CAISVSSDEAFF

J gene: TRBJ1-3
V gene: TRBV2
CDR3 protein: CASSEDRGGNTIYF